These T cell receptor beta chains were read from a single sample in a study of early T cells in non-severe SARS-CoV-2 infection. In TCRdb, the 5' RACE reads were re-called with MiXCR into one record per CDR3 protein. The data show tens of thousands of distinct CDR3 sequences, with 4% to 5.5% seen just once and about 6.9% held by the top ten. The material sequenced was whole blood. These receptors originate from an adult who was a healthcare worker with PCR-confirmed SARS-CoV-2 infection or an uninfected control (not recorded which). CDR3s leave out the opening cysteine and the closing phenylalanine or tryptophan. The order of the fields is CDR3 protein, D gene, CDR3 length, V gene, J gene. The D gene is left open where the match is weak.

ASSHLDPYEQY	NA	11	TRBV3-1	TRBJ2-7
ASSVGQAFYEQY	TRBD1	12	TRBV19	TRBJ2-7
ASSFAGSYNEQF	NA	12	TRBV27	TRBJ2-1
ASSLRGNQPQH	NA	11	TRBV7-8	TRBJ1-5
ASSLLVTGGNQPQH	TRBD1	14	TRBV5-6	TRBJ1-5
ASSDRLNQPQH	NA	11	TRBV19	TRBJ1-5
ASSYGQAGTEAF	NA	12	TRBV6-5	TRBJ1-1
ASRDPRTEAF	NA	10	TRBV2	TRBJ1-1
SVHTDSSGANVLT	NA	13	TRBV29-1	TRBJ2-6
ASSPGTPYEQY	NA	11	TRBV11-3	TRBJ2-7
ASSPTGQGNQPQH	TRBD1	13	TRBV6-5	TRBJ1-5
ASSLNLAGHTDTQY	TRBD2	14	TRBV28	TRBJ2-3
ASSLGPGYTDTQY	NA	13	TRBV7-6	TRBJ2-3
ASSGRGHENTEAF	NA	13	TRBV6-5	TRBJ1-1